The present T cell receptor beta chain was sequenced within a study of vaccination and CD4 T cells after COVID-19. This clonotype occurred once. Its antigen is currently unknown. Stated treatment: approximately nine-day PBMC culture with coronavirus spike peptide pools or control peptides (ViraFEST assay). Half the growth medium was swapped for new IL-2 medium on days 3 and 7. Cells were cultured for about ten days, and then CD4+ T cells were isolated by negative selection. Germline loops: CDR1 SGHAT, CDR2 FQNNGV. This CDR3 is built from 15 residues. Trimming pared 5 bases from V and 1 base from J, leaving 13 bases between. Cultured CD4+ T cell DNA was sequenced using the Oncomine TCR Beta short-read assay. TCRdb used MiXCR to reprocess the PCR reads, holding one entry per CDR3 protein. Seen here are several thousand distinct CDR3 sequences, approximately 60% observed once, and the top ten hold 7.5% to 9%.

This chain joins TRBV11-2 and TRBJ2-3; the D gene is possibly TRBD2 (5 bases). Sequenced sample: CD4+ T cells from blood, cultured in vitro. The sequence came from a human donor who had recovered from COVID-19. The CDR3 loop is CASSTRRLGTDTQYF. CDR3 sequence (DNA): TGTGCCAGCAGCACTAGGAGGCTGGGCACAGATACGCAGTATTTT.